This record covers a single T cell receptor (beta chain). What it binds is not known. This specimen belongs to a study of T cell clonotyping in hematopoietic cell transplantation. Some clones are missing from TCRdb's copy, which holds only in-frame ones; the method was immunoSEQ multiplex PCR. The sample holds over 25,000 clones; roughly 92% are singletons and the top ten take about 11%. Notes on the study in general: At the given depth, recipient repertoires were over 97% de novo clonotypes.

This sample comprised PBMCs, obtained 100 days after allogeneic stem cell transplant. This TCR was recovered from a female patient between 50 and 60 years old who had an allogeneic stem cell transplant from a related donor, so the T cells may come from the graft donor. Some clones in this sample may be carry-over from other donors' samples.

The CDR3 bases are TGCGCCAGCAGCCAAGTACCGGGGGAGTTGAACACTGAAGCTTTCTTT. Amino acid sequence: CASSQVPGELNTEAFF. This sequence joins TRBV4-1 and TRBJ1-1; perhaps TRBD1 as D (5 bases). This CDR3 contains 16 residues. With 1 base removed from V and 0 bases from J, the gap between germline ends came to 12 bases. Germline V CDR1 and CDR2: MGHRA, YSYEKL.